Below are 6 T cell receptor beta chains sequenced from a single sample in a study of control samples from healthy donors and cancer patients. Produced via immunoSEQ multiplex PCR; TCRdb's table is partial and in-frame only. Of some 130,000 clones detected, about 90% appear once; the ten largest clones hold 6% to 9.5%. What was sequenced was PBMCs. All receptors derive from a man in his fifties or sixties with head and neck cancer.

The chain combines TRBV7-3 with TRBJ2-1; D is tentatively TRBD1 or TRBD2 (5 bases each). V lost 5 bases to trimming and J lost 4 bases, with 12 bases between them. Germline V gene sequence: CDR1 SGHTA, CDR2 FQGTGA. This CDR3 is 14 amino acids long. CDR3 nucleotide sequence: TGTGCCAGCAGCCCTTCCGGGGCGTACAATGAGCAGTTCTTC. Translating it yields CASSPSGAYNEQFF.

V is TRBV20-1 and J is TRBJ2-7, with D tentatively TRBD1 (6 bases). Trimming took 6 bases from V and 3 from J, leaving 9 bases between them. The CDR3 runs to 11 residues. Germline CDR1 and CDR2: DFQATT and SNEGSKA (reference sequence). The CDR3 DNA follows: TGCAGTGCCCCAGGGGACTACGAGCAGTACTTC. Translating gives CSAPGDYEQYF.

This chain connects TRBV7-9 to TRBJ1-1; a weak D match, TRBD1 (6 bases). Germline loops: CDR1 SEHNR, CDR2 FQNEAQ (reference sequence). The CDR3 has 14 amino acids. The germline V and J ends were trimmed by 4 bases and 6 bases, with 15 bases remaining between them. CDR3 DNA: TGTGCCAGCAGCTCCACGACAGGTGGCCCTGAAGCTTTCTTT. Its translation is CASSSTTGGPEAFF.

The CDR3 loop is CASSQNGQGSNQPQHF. CDR3 bases: TGCGCCAGCAGTCAAAATGGACAGGGGAGCAATCAGCCCCAGCATTTT. V and J are TRBV23-1 and TRBJ1-5, with 9 bases aligning to TRBD1. TRBV23-1 is an ORF; its function is uncertain. The CDR3 loop spans 16 amino acids. V gave up 2 bases and J gave up 1 base; unmatched junction bases: 3.

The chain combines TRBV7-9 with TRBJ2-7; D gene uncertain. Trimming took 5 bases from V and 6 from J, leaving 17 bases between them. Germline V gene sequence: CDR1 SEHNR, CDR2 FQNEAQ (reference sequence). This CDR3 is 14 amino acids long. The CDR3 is CASSLTEATGEQYF. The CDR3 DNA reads TGTGCCAGCAGCCTGACGGAAGCTACCGGCGAGCAGTACTTC.

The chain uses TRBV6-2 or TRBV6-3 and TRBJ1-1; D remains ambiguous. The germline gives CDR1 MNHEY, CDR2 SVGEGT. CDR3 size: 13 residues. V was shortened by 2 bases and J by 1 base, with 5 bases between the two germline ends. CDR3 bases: TGTGCCAGCAGTTACAAACCGAACACTGAAGCTTTCTTT. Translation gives CASSYKPNTEAFF.